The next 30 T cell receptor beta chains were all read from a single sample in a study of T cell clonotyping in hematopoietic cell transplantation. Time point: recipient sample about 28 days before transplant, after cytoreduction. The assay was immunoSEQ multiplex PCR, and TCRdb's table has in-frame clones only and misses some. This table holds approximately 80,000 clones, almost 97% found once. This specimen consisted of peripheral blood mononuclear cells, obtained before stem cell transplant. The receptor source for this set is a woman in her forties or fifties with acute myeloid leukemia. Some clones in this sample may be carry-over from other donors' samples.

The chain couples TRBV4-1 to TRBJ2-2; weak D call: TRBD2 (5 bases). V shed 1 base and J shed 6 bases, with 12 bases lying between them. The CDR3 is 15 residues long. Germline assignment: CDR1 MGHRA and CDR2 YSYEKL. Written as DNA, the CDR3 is TGCGCCAGCAGCCAAGCGGTAGGGCGGGCCGGGGAGCTGTTTTTT. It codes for CASSQAVGRAGELFF.

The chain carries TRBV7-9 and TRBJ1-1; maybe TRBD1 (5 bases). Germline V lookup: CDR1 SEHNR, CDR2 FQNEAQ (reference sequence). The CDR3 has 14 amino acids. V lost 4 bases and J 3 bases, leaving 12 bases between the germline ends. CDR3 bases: TGTGCCAGCAGCTCTCGGGGAGGGGACACTGAAGCTTTCTTT. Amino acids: CASSSRGGDTEAFF.

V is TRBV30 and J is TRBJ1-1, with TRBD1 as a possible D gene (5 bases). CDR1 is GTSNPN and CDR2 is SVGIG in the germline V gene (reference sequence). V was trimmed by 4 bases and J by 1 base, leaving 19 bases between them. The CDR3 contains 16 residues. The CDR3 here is CAWTKWTQPANTEAFF. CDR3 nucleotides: TGTGCCTGGACAAAGTGGACACAACCTGCGAACACTGAAGCTTTCTTT.

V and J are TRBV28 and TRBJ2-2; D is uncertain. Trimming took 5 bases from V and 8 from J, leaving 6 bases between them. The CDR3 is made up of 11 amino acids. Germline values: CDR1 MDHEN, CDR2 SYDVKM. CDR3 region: CASSLRGELFF. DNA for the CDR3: TGTGCCAGCAGTCTCAGGGGGGAGCTGTTTTTT.

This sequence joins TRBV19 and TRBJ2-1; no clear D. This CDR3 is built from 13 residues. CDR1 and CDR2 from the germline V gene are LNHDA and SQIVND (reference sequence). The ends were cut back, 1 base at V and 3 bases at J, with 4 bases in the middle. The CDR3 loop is CASSIGHYNEQFF. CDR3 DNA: TGTGCCAGTAGTATAGGGCACTACAATGAGCAGTTCTTC.

The CDR3: CASTPSGRATDTQYF. The CDR3 DNA follows: TGTGCCAGCACCCCTAGCGGGAGGGCCACAGATACGCAGTATTTT. The chain recombines TRBV6-1 with TRBJ2-3; 12 bases agree with TRBD2. The CDR3 runs to 15 residues. The junction had 4 bases not matched to a gene; V was cut back by 7 bases and J by 2 bases. Germline V gene lookup returns CDR1 MNHNS and CDR2 SASEGT.

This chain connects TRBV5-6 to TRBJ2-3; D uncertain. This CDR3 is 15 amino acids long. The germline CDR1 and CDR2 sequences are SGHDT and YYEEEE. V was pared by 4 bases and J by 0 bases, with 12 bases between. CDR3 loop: CASSHMATSTDTQYF. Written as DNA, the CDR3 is TGTGCCAGCAGCCACATGGCAACTAGCACAGATACGCAGTATTTT.

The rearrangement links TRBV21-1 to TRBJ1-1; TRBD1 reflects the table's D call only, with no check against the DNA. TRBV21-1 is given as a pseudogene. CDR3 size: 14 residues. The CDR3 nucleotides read TGTGCCAGCAGCAAAGAGGGGGAAAACACTGAAGCTTTCTTT. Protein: CASSKEGENTEAFF.

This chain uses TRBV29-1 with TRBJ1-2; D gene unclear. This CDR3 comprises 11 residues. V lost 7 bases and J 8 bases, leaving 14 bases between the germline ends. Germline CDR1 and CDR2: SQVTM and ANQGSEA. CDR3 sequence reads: CSARHDGGYTF. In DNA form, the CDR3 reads TGCAGCGCCCGCCATGACGGCGGCTACACCTTC.

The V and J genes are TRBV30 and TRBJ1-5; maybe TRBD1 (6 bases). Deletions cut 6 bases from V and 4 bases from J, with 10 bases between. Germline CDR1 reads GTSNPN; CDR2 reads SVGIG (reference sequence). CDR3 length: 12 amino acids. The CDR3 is CACKRGNQPQHF. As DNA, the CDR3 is TGTGCCTGTAAGAGGGGGAATCAGCCCCAGCATTTT.

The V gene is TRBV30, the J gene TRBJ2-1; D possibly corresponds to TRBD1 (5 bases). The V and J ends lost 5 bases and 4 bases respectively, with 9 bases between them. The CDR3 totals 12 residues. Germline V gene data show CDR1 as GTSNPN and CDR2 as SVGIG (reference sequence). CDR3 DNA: TGTGCCTGGGGCAGGGTGTACAATGAGCAGTTCTTC. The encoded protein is CAWGRVYNEQFF.

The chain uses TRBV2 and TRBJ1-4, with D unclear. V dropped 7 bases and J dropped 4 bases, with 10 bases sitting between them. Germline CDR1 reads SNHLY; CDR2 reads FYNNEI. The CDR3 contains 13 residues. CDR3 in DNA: TGTGCCAGCATTCGGTCTATTAATGAAAAACTGTTTTTT. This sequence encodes CASIRSINEKLFF.

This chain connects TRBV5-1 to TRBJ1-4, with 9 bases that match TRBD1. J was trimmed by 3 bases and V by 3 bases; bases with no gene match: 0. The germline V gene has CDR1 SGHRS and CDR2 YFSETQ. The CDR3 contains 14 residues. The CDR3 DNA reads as TGCGCCAGCAGCTGGACAGGGGCTAATGAAAAACTGTTTTTT. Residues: CASSWTGANEKLFF.

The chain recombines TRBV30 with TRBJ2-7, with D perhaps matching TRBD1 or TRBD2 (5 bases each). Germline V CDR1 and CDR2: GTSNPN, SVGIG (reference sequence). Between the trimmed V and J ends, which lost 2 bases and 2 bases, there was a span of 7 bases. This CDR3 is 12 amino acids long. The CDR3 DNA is TGTGCCTGGAGTATGGGGGCCTACGAGCAGTACTTC. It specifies CAWSMGAYEQYF.

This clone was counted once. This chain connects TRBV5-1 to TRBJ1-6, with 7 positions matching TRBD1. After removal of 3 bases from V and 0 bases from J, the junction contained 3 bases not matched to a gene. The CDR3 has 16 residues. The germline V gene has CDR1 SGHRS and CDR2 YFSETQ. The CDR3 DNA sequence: TGCGCCAGCAGCTCGACAGGGAGCTCCTATAATTCACCCCTCCACTTT. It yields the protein CASSSTGSSYNSPLHF.

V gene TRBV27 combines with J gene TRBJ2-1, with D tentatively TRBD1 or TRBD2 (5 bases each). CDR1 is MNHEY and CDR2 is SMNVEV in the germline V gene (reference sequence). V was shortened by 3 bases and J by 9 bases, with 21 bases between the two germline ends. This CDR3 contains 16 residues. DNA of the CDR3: TGTGCCAGCAGTTTGGACGGATTCGGGACCTTAGGTGAGCAGTTCTTC. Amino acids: CASSLDGFGTLGEQFF.

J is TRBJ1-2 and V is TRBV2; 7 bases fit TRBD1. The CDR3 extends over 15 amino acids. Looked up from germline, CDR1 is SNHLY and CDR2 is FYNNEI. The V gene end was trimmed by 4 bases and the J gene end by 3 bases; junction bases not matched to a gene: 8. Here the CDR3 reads CASSVGTAGYYGYTF. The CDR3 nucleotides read TGTGCCAGCAGTGTTGGGACAGCCGGGTACTATGGCTACACCTTC.

In nucleotides, the CDR3 is TGTGCCAGTAGTACTCTTCGGACAGGGCCCTACGAGCAGTACTTC. As protein: CASSTLRTGPYEQYF. J is TRBJ2-7 and V is TRBV19, with 8 bases lining up with TRBD1. Germline trimming cut 4 bases from V and 2 bases from J; bases unmatched to any gene: 7. The CDR3 is made up of 15 amino acids. Germline V lookup: CDR1 LNHDA, CDR2 SQIVND (reference sequence).

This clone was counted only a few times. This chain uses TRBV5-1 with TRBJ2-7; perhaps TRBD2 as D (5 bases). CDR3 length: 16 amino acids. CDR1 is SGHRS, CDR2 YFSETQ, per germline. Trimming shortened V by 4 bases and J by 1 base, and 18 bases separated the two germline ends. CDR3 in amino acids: CASSPSLVLGSYEQYF. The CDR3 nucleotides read TGCGCCAGCAGCCCCTCACTAGTTTTAGGGTCCTACGAGCAGTACTTC.

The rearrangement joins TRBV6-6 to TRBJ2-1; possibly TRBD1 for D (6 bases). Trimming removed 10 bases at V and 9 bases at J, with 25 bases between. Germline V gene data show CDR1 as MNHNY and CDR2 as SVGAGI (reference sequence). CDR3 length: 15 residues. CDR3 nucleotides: TGTGCCAACGAACGATCGATGGACAGCCGACTTGAGCAGTTCTTC. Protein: CANERSMDSRLEQFF.

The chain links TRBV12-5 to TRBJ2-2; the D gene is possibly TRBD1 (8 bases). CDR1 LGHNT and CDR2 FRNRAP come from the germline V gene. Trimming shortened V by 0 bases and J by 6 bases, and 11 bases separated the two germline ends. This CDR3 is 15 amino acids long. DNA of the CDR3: TGTGCTAGTGGTTTGGTACAGGGGGGGGCCGGGGAGCTGTTTTTT. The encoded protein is CASGLVQGGAGELFF.

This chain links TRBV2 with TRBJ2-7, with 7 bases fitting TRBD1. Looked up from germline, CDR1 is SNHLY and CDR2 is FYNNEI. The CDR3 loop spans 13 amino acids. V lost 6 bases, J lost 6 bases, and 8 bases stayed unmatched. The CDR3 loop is CASSVTGSGEQYF. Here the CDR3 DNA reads TGTGCCAGCAGCGTGACAGGGTCGGGCGAGCAGTACTTC. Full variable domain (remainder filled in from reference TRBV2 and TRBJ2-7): EPEVTQTPSHQVTQMGQEVILRCVPISNHLYFYWYRQILGQKVEFLVSFYNNEISEKSEIFDDQFSVERPDGSNFTLKIRSTKLEDSAMYFCASSVTGSGEQYFGPGTRLTVT.

Written as DNA, the CDR3 is TGTGCCTGGAAGGGGGCAGGGAGCAATCAGCCCCAGCATTTT. It translates to CAWKGAGSNQPQHF. This chain joins TRBV30 and TRBJ1-5; 7 nucleotides line up with TRBD1. CDR3 size: 14 residues. V shed 4 bases, J shed 1 base, and the junction held 4 bases outside the gene matches. Looked up from germline, CDR1 is GTSNPN and CDR2 is SVGIG (reference sequence).

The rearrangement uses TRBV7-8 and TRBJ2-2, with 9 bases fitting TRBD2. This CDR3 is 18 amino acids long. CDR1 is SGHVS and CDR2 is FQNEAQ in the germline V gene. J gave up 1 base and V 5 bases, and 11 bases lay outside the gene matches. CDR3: CASSLRGRTSVNTGELFF. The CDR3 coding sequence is TGTGCCAGCAGCCTCAGGGGTCGGACTAGCGTGAACACCGGGGAGCTGTTTTTT.

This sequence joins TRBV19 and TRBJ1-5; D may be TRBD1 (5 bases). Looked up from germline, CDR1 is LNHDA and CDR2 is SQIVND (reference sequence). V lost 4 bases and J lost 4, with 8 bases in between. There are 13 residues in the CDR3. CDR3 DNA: TGTGCCAGTAGTACACGACAGAATCAGCCCCAGCATTTT. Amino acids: CASSTRQNQPQHF.

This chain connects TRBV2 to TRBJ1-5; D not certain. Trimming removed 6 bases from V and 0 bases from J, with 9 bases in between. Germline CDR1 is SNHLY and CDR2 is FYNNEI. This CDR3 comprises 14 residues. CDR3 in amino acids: CASRGSSSNQPQHF. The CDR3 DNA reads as TGTGCCAGCAGAGGATCAAGTAGCAATCAGCCCCAGCATTTT.

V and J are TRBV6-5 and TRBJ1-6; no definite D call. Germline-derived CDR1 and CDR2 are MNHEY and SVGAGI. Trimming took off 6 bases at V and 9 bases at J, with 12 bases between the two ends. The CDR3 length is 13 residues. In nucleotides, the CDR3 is TGTGCCAGCAGGGTGACTGAGGGTTCACCCCTCCACTTT. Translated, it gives CASRVTEGSPLHF.

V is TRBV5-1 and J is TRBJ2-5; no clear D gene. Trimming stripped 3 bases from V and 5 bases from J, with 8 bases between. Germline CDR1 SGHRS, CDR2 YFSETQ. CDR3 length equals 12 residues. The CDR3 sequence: CASSSNSETQYF. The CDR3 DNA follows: TGCGCCAGCAGCTCAAACTCGGAGACCCAGTACTTC.

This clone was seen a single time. In nucleotides, the CDR3 is TGTGCCAGCAGCTCAGGGGGCGGATGGACAGATACGCAGTATTTT. It translates to CASSSGGGWTDTQYF. V gene TRBV6-6 combines with J gene TRBJ2-3, with TRBD1 matching 8 bases. The CDR3 has 15 residues. Trimming at V came to 6 bases and at J to 3 bases, leaving 8 bases not matched to a gene. Germline values: CDR1 MNHNY, CDR2 SVGAGI (reference sequence).

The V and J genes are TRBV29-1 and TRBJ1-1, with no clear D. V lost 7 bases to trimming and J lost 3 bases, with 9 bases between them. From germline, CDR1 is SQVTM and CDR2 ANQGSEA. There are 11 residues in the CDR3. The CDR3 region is CSAALDTEAFF. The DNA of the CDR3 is TGCAGCGCCGCCCTAGACACTGAAGCTTTCTTT.